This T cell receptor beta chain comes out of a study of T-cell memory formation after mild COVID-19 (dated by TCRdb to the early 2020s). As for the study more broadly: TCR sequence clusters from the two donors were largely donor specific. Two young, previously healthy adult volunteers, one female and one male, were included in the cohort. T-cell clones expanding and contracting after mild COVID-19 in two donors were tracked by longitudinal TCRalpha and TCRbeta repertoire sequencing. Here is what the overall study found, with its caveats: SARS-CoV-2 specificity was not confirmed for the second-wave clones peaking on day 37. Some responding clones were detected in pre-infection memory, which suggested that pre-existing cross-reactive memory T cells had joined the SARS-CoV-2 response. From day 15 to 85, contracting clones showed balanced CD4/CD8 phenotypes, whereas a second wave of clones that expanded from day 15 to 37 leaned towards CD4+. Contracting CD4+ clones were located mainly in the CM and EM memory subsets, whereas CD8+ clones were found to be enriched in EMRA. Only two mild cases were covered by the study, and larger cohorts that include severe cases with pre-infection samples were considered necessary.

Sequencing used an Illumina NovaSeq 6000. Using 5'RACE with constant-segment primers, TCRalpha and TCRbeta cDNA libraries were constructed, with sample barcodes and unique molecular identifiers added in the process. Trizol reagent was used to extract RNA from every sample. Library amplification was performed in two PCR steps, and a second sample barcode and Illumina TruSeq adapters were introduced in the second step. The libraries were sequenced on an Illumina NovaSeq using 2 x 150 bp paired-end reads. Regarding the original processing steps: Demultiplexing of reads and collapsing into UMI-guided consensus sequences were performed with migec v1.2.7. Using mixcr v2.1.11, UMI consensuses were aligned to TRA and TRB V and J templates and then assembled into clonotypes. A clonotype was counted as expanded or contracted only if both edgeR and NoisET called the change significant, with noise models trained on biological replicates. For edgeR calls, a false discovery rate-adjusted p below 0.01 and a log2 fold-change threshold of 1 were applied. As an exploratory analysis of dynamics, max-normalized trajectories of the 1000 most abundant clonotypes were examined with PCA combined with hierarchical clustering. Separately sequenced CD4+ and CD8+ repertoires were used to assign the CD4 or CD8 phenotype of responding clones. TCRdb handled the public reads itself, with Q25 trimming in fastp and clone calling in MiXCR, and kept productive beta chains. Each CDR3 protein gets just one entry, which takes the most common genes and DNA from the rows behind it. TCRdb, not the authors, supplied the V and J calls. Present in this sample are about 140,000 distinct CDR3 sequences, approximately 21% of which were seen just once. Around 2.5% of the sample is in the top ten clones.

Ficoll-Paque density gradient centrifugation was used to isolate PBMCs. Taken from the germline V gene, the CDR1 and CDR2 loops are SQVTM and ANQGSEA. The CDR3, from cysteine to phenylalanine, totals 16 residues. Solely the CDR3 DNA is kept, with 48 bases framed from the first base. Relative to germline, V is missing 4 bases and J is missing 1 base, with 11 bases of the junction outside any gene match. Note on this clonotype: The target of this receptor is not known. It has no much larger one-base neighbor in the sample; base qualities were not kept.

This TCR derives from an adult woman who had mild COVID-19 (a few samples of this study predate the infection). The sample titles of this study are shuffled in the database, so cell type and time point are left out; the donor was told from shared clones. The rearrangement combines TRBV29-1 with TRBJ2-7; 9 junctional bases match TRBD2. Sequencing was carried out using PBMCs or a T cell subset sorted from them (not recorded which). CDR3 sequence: CSVVTGLSGGSYEQYF. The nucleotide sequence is TGCAGCGTTGTAACGGGCCTTAGCGGGGGATCCTACGAGCAGTACTTC.